Presented here are 5 T cell receptor beta chains from one specimen sequenced in a study of cytomegalovirus exposure and HLA in healthy donors. The study ran its PCR with 60 Vbeta and 13 Jbeta primers. Assay used: immunoSEQ multiplex PCR; TCRdb lists only in-frame clones, some missing. The table has under 95,000 clones, around 79% seen once. The sample consisted of PBMCs. The receptors were gathered from a woman aged 40 to 50 in good health and CMV-seropositive.

This clone was counted a few times. The V call is TRBV4-2, the J call TRBJ1-4, with 7 bases aligning to TRBD1. CDR1 and CDR2 from the germline V gene are LGHNA and YNFKEQ. Trimming took 4 bases from V and 3 from J; bases not matched to a gene: 2. The CDR3 has 14 amino acids. The CDR3 spells CASSRTGANEKLFF. The DNA of the CDR3 is TGTGCCAGCAGCCGTACAGGGGCTAATGAAAAACTGTTTTTT.

The V and J genes are TRBV5-1 and TRBJ2-3; 10 positions agree with TRBD1. There are 16 residues in the CDR3. Germline V gene data show CDR1 as SGHRS and CDR2 as YFSETQ. V lost 0 bases and J lost 1; bases outside the gene matches: 2. CDR3 sequence (DNA): TGCGCCAGCAGCTTGGGGGGGACAGGGGGCACAGATACGCAGTATTTT. Amino acid sequence: CASSLGGTGGTDTQYF. The full variable domain, in which reference TRBV5-1 and TRBJ2-3 provide the parts outside the CDR3, is KAGVTQTPRYLIKTRGQQVTLSCSPISGHRSVSWYQQTPGQGLQFLFEYFSETQRNKGNFPGRFSGRQFSNSRSEMNVSTLELGDSALYLCASSLGGTGGTDTQYFGPGTRLTVL.

The chain combines TRBV27 with TRBJ2-7; 7 bases are shared with TRBD2. There are 15 residues in the CDR3. Germline CDR1 is MNHEY and CDR2 is SMNVEV (reference sequence). J lost 3 bases, V lost 2 bases, and 7 bases had no gene match. The DNA of the CDR3 is TGTGCCAGCAGTTTAGGGGCTAGCGGAGGCTACGAGCAGTACTTC. The encoded protein is CASSLGASGGYEQYF.

V is TRBV7-6 and J is TRBJ1-1; no definite D call. The CDR3 has 15 amino acids. Germline values: CDR1 SGHVS, CDR2 FNYEAQ. Trimming removed 1 base from V and 1 base from J, with 10 bases in between. The CDR3 loop reads CASSLVVTGNTEAFF. Here the CDR3 DNA reads TGTGCCAGCAGCTTAGTAGTAACGGGGAACACTGAAGCTTTCTTT.

The chain is built from TRBV5-8 and TRBJ2-2, with TRBD1 matching 10 bases. After removal of 5 bases from V and 4 bases from J, the junction contained 8 bases not matched to a gene. The CDR3 is made up of 16 amino acids. Germline assignment: CDR1 SGHTS and CDR2 YDEGEE. The CDR3 sequence is CASSPGTGEVTGELFF. CDR3 nucleotides: TGTGCCAGCAGTCCCGGGACAGGGGAGGTCACCGGGGAGCTGTTTTTT.